The clone carrying this T cell receptor beta chain came up many times. The sample is drawn from a study of T cells in Graves' hyperthyroidism and ophthalmopathy. Amplification targeted TCR beta CDR3 regions from RNA transcripts. Carried out on the TCR CDR3, a first-round RT-PCR used the HTBI primer set. TCRdb independently ran MiXCR on the multiplex PCR reads; one entry per CDR3 protein. The sample includes 600,000 or so distinct CDR3 sequences, about 14% of them seen just once. This CDR3 comprises 19 residues. The germline V gene has CDR1 MNHEY and CDR2 SMNVEV (reference sequence). Trimming took 0 bases from V and 6 from J; bases not matched to a gene: 18.

The source of this sequence is a woman between 45 and 65 years old with Graves' ophthalmopathy. The chain links TRBV27 to TRBJ2-5, with 8 bases lining up with TRBD2. Sequenced material: blood. In DNA, the CDR3 is TGTGCCAGCAGTTTATCATTCGTCGGCGCGGGAGGCACCCAGAAGACCCAGTACTTC. This encodes CASSLSFVGAGGTQKTQYF.